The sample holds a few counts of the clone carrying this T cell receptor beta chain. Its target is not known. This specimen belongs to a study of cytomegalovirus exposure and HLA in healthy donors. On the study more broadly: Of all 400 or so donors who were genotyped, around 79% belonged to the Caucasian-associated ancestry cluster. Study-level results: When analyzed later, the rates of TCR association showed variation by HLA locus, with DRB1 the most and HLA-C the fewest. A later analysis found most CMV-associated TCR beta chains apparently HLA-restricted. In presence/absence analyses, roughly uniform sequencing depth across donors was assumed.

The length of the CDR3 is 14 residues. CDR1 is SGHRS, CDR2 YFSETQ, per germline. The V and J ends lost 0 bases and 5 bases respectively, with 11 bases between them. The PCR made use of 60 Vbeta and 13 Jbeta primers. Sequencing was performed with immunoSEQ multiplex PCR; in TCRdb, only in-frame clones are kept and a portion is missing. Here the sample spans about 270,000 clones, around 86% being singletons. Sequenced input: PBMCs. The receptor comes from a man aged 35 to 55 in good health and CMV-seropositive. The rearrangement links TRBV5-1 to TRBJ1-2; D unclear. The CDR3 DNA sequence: TGCGCCAGCAGCTTGGGCGGGCCGCAGTATGGCTACACCTTC. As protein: CASSLGGPQYGYTF.